These 29 T cell receptor beta chains were all obtained from the same sample, sequenced in a study of identical twins. TCRdb used MiXCR to reprocess the 5' RACE reads, holding one entry per CDR3 protein. This sample has 500,000 or so distinct CDR3 sequences, with less than 25% found just once. This same sample was also part of a study on T cells expressing NK-cell markers.

The sequencing input was CD4+ T cells sorted from blood. The receptor set was obtained from a woman aged 18-29 years in good health.

This clonotype was observed many times. This rearrangement joins TRBV12-3 or TRBV12-4 to TRBJ2-7; possibly TRBD2 for D (7 bases). CDR3 size: 13 residues. The germline V and J ends were trimmed by 1 base and 8 bases, with 12 bases remaining between them. CDR3 DNA sequence: TGTGCCAGCAGTTTAGGGGGGCGGGAGCAGCAGTACTTC. This sequence encodes CASSLGGREQQYF.

This clonotype has more than one count but fewer than ten. The gene calls are TRBV20-1 and TRBJ1-2; D possibly corresponds to TRBD1 (6 bases). V lost 5 bases, J lost 7 bases, and 14 bases lay in between. The CDR3 covers 12 residues. Per germline, CDR1 DFQATT and CDR2 SNEGSKA (reference sequence). The DNA of the CDR3 is TGCAGTGCTCAGGACAGATCGGGTGGCTACACCTTC. Translated, it gives CSAQDRSGGYTF.

This clonotype was seen a handful of times. The gene calls are TRBV7-9 and TRBJ2-3; the D is unclear. V was cut by 7 bases and J by 6 bases, with 8 bases left in between. The CDR3 runs 11 residues. Germline CDR1 reads SEHNR; CDR2 reads FQNEAQ (reference sequence). CDR3 DNA sequence: TGTGCCAGCACCCCCGGGGATACGCAGTATTTT. Translated, it gives CASTPGDTQYF.

In its sample, this clonotype was seen a few times. The V and J genes are TRBV7-9 and TRBJ2-1, with D unclear. The V and J ends lost 5 bases and 9 bases respectively, with 14 bases between them. Germline V lookup: CDR1 SEHNR, CDR2 FQNEAQ (reference sequence). CDR3 size: 13 residues. CDR3 region: CASSPVYSGEQFF. CDR3 DNA sequence: TGTGCCAGCAGCCCCGTCTATTCTGGTGAGCAGTTCTTC.

This clonotype was counted only a few times. The rearrangement joins TRBV7-7 to TRBJ2-1; the match to TRBD1 covers 7 bases. The germline gives CDR1 SSHAT, CDR2 FNYEAQ (reference sequence). Trimming cost V 4 bases and J 7 bases; bases outside gene matches: 10. The length of the CDR3 is 15 residues. The CDR3 sequence is CASSSRQGSMNEQFF. The DNA of the CDR3 is TGTGCCAGCAGCTCGAGACAGGGCTCAATGAATGAGCAGTTCTTC.

This chain links TRBV10-3 with TRBJ1-2; the D gene is possibly TRBD1 (5 bases). The CDR3 consists of 18 residues. Germline V gene lookup returns CDR1 ENHRY and CDR2 SYGVKD. V lost 6 bases and J lost 2, with 25 bases in between. The CDR3 reads CAIRGSEFRPGGNYGYTF. CDR3 DNA sequence: TGTGCCATCAGGGGTTCGGAGTTCCGGCCGGGGGGAAACTATGGCTACACCTTC.

This clonotype was seen only a few times. The rearrangement links TRBV4-3 to TRBJ1-2; D might be TRBD1 (5 bases). Trimming left V 0 bases short and J 7 bases short, with 21 bases between. CDR3 length: 17 amino acids. Germline V gene lookup returns CDR1 LGHNA and CDR2 YSLEER. In DNA, the CDR3 is TGCGCCAGCAGCCAAGATCACAGCCGGGGGATCGGGGGTGGCTACACCTTC. Its protein product is CASSQDHSRGIGGGYTF.

The genes are TRBV18 and TRBJ2-5, with D possibly TRBD1 on 6 matching bases. The ends were cut back, 6 bases at V and 5 bases at J, with 22 bases in the middle. The CDR3 sequence is 16 residues long. The germline gives CDR1 KGHSH, CDR2 LQKENI. CDR3 coding DNA: TGTGCCAGCTCGCGTCAGAACCGCAGGGGCACGGAGACCCAGTACTTC. Protein: CASSRQNRRGTETQYF.

The V and J genes are TRBV27 and TRBJ2-3; D possibly corresponds to TRBD1 (6 bases). CDR1 and CDR2 from the germline V gene are MNHEY and SMNVEV (reference sequence). The CDR3 extends over 13 amino acids. Between the trimmed V and J ends, which lost 4 bases and 6 bases, there was a span of 11 bases. As DNA, the CDR3 is TGTGCCAGCAGTTGGCTGACAGGTGATACGCAGTATTTT. Translation gives CASSWLTGDTQYF.

This clonotype was seen only a few times. The rearrangement links TRBV20-1 to TRBJ1-1; D is possibly TRBD1 (5 bases). The CDR3 consists of 13 residues. Germline lookup yields CDR1 DFQATT and CDR2 SNEGSKA (reference sequence). V was clipped by 0 bases and J by 6 bases, with 11 bases between them. Written as DNA, the CDR3 is TGCAGTGCTAGAGATTTGGGGGTCCCTGAAGCTTTCTTT. Amino acids: CSARDLGVPEAFF.

In this sample, this clonotype turned up a few times. V is TRBV20-1 and J is TRBJ2-1; 7 nucleotides match TRBD2. Unmatched junction bases numbered 21, after V lost 7 bases and J lost 9 bases. Germline CDR1 reads DFQATT; CDR2 reads SNEGSKA (reference sequence). The CDR3 extends over 16 amino acids. The CDR3, as DNA: TGCAGTGTAGGTCCCTCGTCCGGGAGGCCTTTTAGTGAGCAGTTCTTC. It specifies CSVGPSSGRPFSEQFF.

This clonotype appeared a few times. This chain links TRBV18 with TRBJ2-1; the D is unclear. The germline V and J ends were trimmed by 0 bases and 8 bases, with 5 bases remaining between them. This CDR3 is 12 amino acids long. Germline V gene lookup returns CDR1 KGHSH and CDR2 LQKENI. DNA for the CDR3: TGTGCCAGCTCACCACCCTTTGATGAGCAGTTCTTC. Translating it yields CASSPPFDEQFF.

This clonotype was counted only a few times. The CDR3 spells CASSPDPGWDYGYTF. In nucleotides, the CDR3 is TGCGCCAGCAGCCCGGACCCGGGTTGGGACTATGGCTACACCTTC. This chain links TRBV5-1 with TRBJ1-2; D not certain. This CDR3 region has 15 residues. Trimming left V 4 bases short and J 3 bases short, with 16 bases between. The germline V gene has CDR1 SGHRS and CDR2 YFSETQ. The entire variable domain, with the rest obtained from reference TRBV5-1 and TRBJ1-2, is as follows: KAGVTQTPRYLIKTRGQQVTLSCSPISGHRSVSWYQQTPGQGLQFLFEYFSETQRNKGNFPGRFSGRQFSNSRSEMNVSTLELGDSALYLCASSPDPGWDYGYTFGSGTRLTVV.

The V and J genes are TRBV7-9 and TRBJ1-2; 8 bases are a match to TRBD1. Trimming took 3 bases from V and 5 from J; bases not matched to a gene: 5. The germline gives CDR1 SEHNR, CDR2 FQNEAQ (reference sequence). The length of the CDR3 is 14 residues. The CDR3 DNA reads as TGTGCCAGCAGCTTTGAGAGACAGGGGTATGGCTACACCTTC. The encoded protein is CASSFERQGYGYTF. Supplemented by reference TRBV7-9 and TRBJ1-2, the full variable domain reads DTGVSQNPRHKITKRGQNVTFRCDPISEHNRLYWYRQTLGQGPEFLTYFQNEAQLEKSRLLSDRFSAERPKGSFSTLEIQRTEQGDSAMYLCASSFERQGYGYTFGSGTRLTVV.

The sample holds a few counts of this clonotype. The chain combines TRBV27 with TRBJ2-3; a possible D gene is TRBD2 (6 bases). The V gene lost 6 bases and the J gene lost 0 bases, with 13 bases spanning the gap. Germline-derived CDR1 and CDR2 are MNHEY and SMNVEV (reference sequence). CDR3 length: 15 residues. CDR3: CASSARGISTDTQYF. The CDR3 DNA reads TGTGCCAGCAGCGCCCGGGGGATAAGCACAGATACGCAGTATTTT.

This clonotype has at least ten counts. The chain recombines TRBV2 with TRBJ2-5, with D hard to call. Germline V gene data show CDR1 as SNHLY and CDR2 as FYNNEI. V lost 1 base and J 6 bases, leaving 0 bases between the germline ends. The CDR3 loop spans 10 amino acids. CDR3 DNA sequence: TGTGCCAGCAGTGAAGAGACCCAGTACTTC. Protein product: CASSEETQYF.

The CDR3 coding sequence is TGCGCCAGCAGCCCCGACAGGGGTGAAAAACTGTTTTTT. Protein sequence: CASSPDRGEKLFF. The chain combines TRBV5-1 with TRBJ1-4; 8 nucleotides match TRBD1. CDR1 is SGHRS and CDR2 is YFSETQ in the germline V gene. The ends lost 4 bases at V and 7 bases at J; junction bases unmatched: 3. The CDR3 spans 13 residues.

This clonotype was seen only a few times. The junction departs from germline at one end; a sequencing error may be responsible. The genes are TRBV20-1 and TRBJ1-6; 7 nucleotides align to TRBD1. There are 17 residues in the CDR3. Germline assignment: CDR1 DFQATT and CDR2 SNEGSKA (reference sequence). CDR3 DNA: TGCAGCGCTAGAGCCCAGACAGGGAGTTTGAGAAATTCACCCCTCCACTTT. Its protein product is CSARAQTGSLRNSPLHF.

The rearrangement joins TRBV20-1 to TRBJ2-2; D remains ambiguous. The CDR3 runs to 15 residues. The germline V gene encodes CDR1 DFQATT and CDR2 SNEGSKA (reference sequence). Trimming cost V 2 bases and J 1 base, with 11 bases left between them. The DNA for the CDR3 is TGCAGTGCTAGATTTGGCACCTGGAACACCGGGGAGCTGTTTTTT. It codes for CSARFGTWNTGELFF.

This clonotype was picked up a small number of times. The chain recombines TRBV20-1 with TRBJ2-3; no reliable D call. V was trimmed by 5 bases and J by 2 bases, leaving 17 bases between them. Germline V gives CDR1 DFQATT, CDR2 SNEGSKA (reference sequence). The CDR3 spans 15 residues. This chain's CDR3 is CSAGRPGTFTDTQYF. CDR3 bases: TGCAGTGCTGGAAGACCCGGAACTTTCACAGATACGCAGTATTTT.

This clonotype was counted ten times or more. The CDR3, as DNA: TGTGCCAGCAGTTCTGGTCAGGGCCTAGAAAAACTGTTTTTT. It is translated as CASSSGQGLEKLFF. This sequence joins TRBV27 and TRBJ1-4, with D tentatively TRBD1 (5 bases). The V gene's germline CDR1 is MNHEY and CDR2 SMNVEV (reference sequence). This CDR3 has 14 residues. V lost 4 bases and J lost 8, with 14 bases in between.

The chain has TRBV5-1 and TRBJ1-1, with 8 bases fitting TRBD1. The CDR3 extends over 16 amino acids. Germline assignment: CDR1 SGHRS and CDR2 YFSETQ. J lost 2 bases, V lost 5 bases, and 11 bases had no gene match. CDR3 protein: CASRPSTGTGNTEAFF. Here the CDR3 DNA reads TGCGCCAGCAGGCCGTCGACCGGGACAGGAAACACTGAAGCTTTCTTT. Full variable domain (remainder filled in from reference TRBV5-1 and TRBJ1-1): KAGVTQTPRYLIKTRGQQVTLSCSPISGHRSVSWYQQTPGQGLQFLFEYFSETQRNKGNFPGRFSGRQFSNSRSEMNVSTLELGDSALYLCASRPSTGTGNTEAFFGQGTRLTVV.

The rearrangement uses TRBV7-2 and TRBJ2-7, with 8 bases matching TRBD2. The CDR3 extends over 14 amino acids. Per germline, CDR1 SGHTA and CDR2 FQGNSA. J lost 6 bases, V lost 4 bases, and 8 bases had no gene match. The CDR3 coding sequence is TGTGCCAGCAGCTCACTAGCGGTTAGTGGCGAGCAGTACTTC. This sequence encodes CASSSLAVSGEQYF.

This clonotype was counted between two and nine times. V gene TRBV5-6 combines with J gene TRBJ1-3; 9 bases line up with TRBD1. This CDR3 is 14 amino acids long. Germline lookup yields CDR1 SGHDT and CDR2 YYEEEE. V was pared by 6 bases and J by 6 bases, with 7 bases of the junction left unmatched. The CDR3 loop is CASNPGQGINTIYF. The CDR3 coding sequence is TGTGCCAGCAATCCGGGACAGGGCATAAACACCATATATTTT.

This clonotype was recorded a few times. The V and J genes are TRBV12-3 or TRBV12-4 and TRBJ1-2, with D uncertain. The CDR3 length is 13 residues. Trimming took off 3 bases at V and 2 bases at J, with 7 bases between the two ends. The CDR3 spells CASSFDGNYGYTF. CDR3 DNA: TGTGCCAGCAGTTTCGACGGAAACTATGGCTACACCTTC.

This clonotype has just a few counts. The chain employs TRBV29-1 and TRBJ2-1; 7 bases map to TRBD1. Germline CDR1 SQVTM, CDR2 ANQGSEA. The CDR3 is 14 amino acids. J lost 8 bases, V lost 7 bases, and 14 bases had no gene match. In DNA, the CDR3 is TGCAGCGGCGGCAAGGGGGCCCTTAGGGATGAGCAGTTCTTC. This gives the protein CSGGKGALRDEQFF.

The chain recombines TRBV2 with TRBJ2-4, with a possible D match to TRBD1 (6 bases). V lost 5 bases and J lost 2, with 13 bases in between. Germline loops: CDR1 SNHLY, CDR2 FYNNEI. This CDR3 is built from 15 residues. The chain's CDR3 is CASSPSTGTKNIQYF. The CDR3 DNA is TGTGCCAGCAGTCCGTCTACAGGGACCAAAAACATTCAGTACTTC.

The gene calls are TRBV3-1 and TRBJ2-1; 15 bases line up with TRBD2. The length of the CDR3 is 15 residues. With V trimmed by 6 bases and J by 8 bases, 5 bases remained unmatched. Germline V gene sequence: CDR1 LGHDT, CDR2 YNNKEL (reference sequence). Here the CDR3 reads CASSKGLAGGYEQFF. As DNA, the CDR3 is TGTGCCAGCAGTAAGGGACTAGCGGGAGGCTATGAGCAGTTCTTC.

V usage is TRBV18 and J usage is TRBJ2-7; weak D call: TRBD1 (5 bases). The CDR3 loop spans 14 amino acids. V was pared by 0 bases and J by 2 bases, with 8 bases between. The germline V gene has CDR1 KGHSH and CDR2 LQKENI. This CDR3 is CASSPPGPTYEQYF. In DNA, the CDR3 is TGTGCCAGCTCACCACCGGGGCCCACCTACGAGCAGTACTTC.